This is a list of T cell receptor beta chains from one sample in a study of blood T cell repertoires in COVID-19. The method was immunoSEQ multiplex PCR; TCRdb's version includes in-frame clones alone and lacks a portion of them. The table includes approximately 210,000 clones, roughly nine tenths detected once. Sequencing used peripheral blood. Source of these receptors: a man aged 35 to 55 with active or convalescent COVID-19. The CDR3 runs from the conserved cysteine through the conserved F or W. A D gene is named only where the DNA matches it firmly. Size is stated for part of the rows, as once, few or many counts, or as a class when the clone is expanded.

. TRBJ1-6 TRBV5-6 . CASSPSAARHSPLHF TGTGCCAGCAGCCCATCGGCGGCCCGGCATTCACCCCTCCACTTT
. TRBJ2-5 TRBV28 . CASSHSTRWETQYF TGTGCCAGCAGTCACTCGACACGGTGGGAGACCCAGTACTTC
. TRBJ2-3 TRBV11-2 . CASSFNRASTDTQYF TGTGCCAGCAGCTTTAACAGGGCTAGCACAGATACGCAGTATTTT
. TRBJ2-7 TRBV15 . CATSRDARRLVTYEQYF TGTGCCACCAGCAGAGATGCGCGTAGACTAGTTACCTACGAGCAGTACTTC
. TRBJ1-4 TRBV27 . CASTNLPGEKLFF TGTGCCAGCACGAACCTCCCGGGAGAAAAACTGTTTTTT
. TRBJ2-1 TRBV7-3 TRBD1 CASSFGTGYNEQFF TGTGCCAGCAGCTTCGGGACAGGGTACAATGAGCAGTTCTTC
. TRBJ2-1 TRBV7-2 TRBD2 CASSSRGGGRGEQFF TGTGCCAGCAGCTCCCGGGGCGGGGGACGCGGTGAGCAGTTCTTC
. TRBJ2-3 TRBV6-1 . CASSGFTGRLTDTQYF TGTGCCAGCAGTGGTTTTACAGGGCGGCTCACAGATACGCAGTATTTT
. TRBJ1-2 TRBV7-8 . CASSLSPRGNYGYTF TGTGCCAGCAGCTTATCACCCAGGGGAAACTATGGCTACACCTTC
few TRBJ2-7 TRBV2 . CASRRDTLVEQYF TGTGCCAGCAGACGGGATACCCTAGTTGAGCAGTACTTC
. TRBJ1-1 TRBV4-1 . CASSQDQGRNTEAFF TGCGCCAGCAGCCAAGATCAGGGAAGGAACACTGAAGCTTTCTTT
. TRBJ2-1 TRBV7-2 . CASSLIVTNLEGEQFF TGTGCCAGCAGCTTAATTGTGACTAACTTGGAGGGTGAGCAGTTCTTC
. TRBJ2-5 TRBV5-1 TRBD1 CASSLGDRGRQETQYF TGCGCCAGCAGCTTGGGGGACAGGGGGAGGCAAGAGACCCAGTACTTC
. TRBJ2-3 TRBV19 TRBD2 CASSIRGGEYYTDTQYF TGTGCCAGTAGTATCCGCGGGGGGGAATATTACACAGATACGCAGTATTTT
. TRBJ1-2 TRBV6-5 . CASSYSPGAYTF TGTGCCAGCAGTTACTCGCCAGGGGCCTACACCTTC
. TRBJ2-1 TRBV5-6 TRBD1 CASRGQGLNEQFF TGTGCCAGCAGAGGACAGGGATTGAATGAGCAGTTCTTC
. TRBJ1-6 TRBV7-9 . CASTGGRGKGSPLHF TGTGCCAGCACGGGTGGCAGGGGAAAAGGATCACCCCTCCACTTT
. TRBJ2-1 TRBV19 TRBD1 CASSILLPRQGRGNEQFF TGTGCCAGTAGTATCCTTCTCCCCCGACAGGGGAGAGGCAATGAGCAGTTCTTC
. TRBJ2-7 TRBV5-5 TRBD1 CASSPGTGTTVAF TGTGCCAGCAGCCCCGGGACAGGGACAACGGTGGCCTTC
. TRBJ1-2 TRBV19 . CASSIAGSGYTF TGTGCCAGTAGTATCGCCGGGAGCGGCTACACCTTC
. TRBJ2-3 TRBV27 TRBD2 CASSPGTSGGVDTQYF TGTGCCAGCAGTCCCGGGACTAGCGGGGGGGTCGATACGCAGTATTTT
. TRBJ2-3 TRBV27 . CASSSTRGDTQYF TGTGCCAGCAGTTCGACCCGGGGGGATACGCAGTATTTT
once TRBJ2-5 TRBV29-1 . CSVEALAGGSEETQYF TGCAGCGTTGAAGCCCTGGCGGGCGGTAGCGAAGAGACCCAGTACTTC
few TRBJ2-1 TRBV7-2 . CASSPEVSSYNEQFF TGTGCCAGCAGCCCCGAGGTGAGCTCCTACAATGAGCAGTTCTTC